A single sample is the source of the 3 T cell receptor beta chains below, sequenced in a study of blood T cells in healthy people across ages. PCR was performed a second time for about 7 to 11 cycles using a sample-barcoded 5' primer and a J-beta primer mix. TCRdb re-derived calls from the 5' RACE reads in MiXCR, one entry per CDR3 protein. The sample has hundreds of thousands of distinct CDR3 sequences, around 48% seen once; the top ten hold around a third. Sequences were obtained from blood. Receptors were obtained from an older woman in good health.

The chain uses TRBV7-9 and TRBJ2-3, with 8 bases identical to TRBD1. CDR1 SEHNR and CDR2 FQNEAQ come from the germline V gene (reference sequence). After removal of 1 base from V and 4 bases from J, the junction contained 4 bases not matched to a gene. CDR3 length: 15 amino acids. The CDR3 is CASSLVQGGADTQYF. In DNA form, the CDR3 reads TGTGCCAGCAGCTTAGTACAGGGGGGCGCAGATACGCAGTATTTT.

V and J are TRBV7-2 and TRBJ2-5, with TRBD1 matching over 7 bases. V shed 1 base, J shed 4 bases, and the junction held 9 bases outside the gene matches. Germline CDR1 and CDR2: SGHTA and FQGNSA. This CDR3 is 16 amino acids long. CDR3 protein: CASSLGGGPAAETQYF. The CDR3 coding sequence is TGTGCCAGCAGCTTAGGAGGGGGCCCTGCCGCAGAGACCCAGTACTTC.

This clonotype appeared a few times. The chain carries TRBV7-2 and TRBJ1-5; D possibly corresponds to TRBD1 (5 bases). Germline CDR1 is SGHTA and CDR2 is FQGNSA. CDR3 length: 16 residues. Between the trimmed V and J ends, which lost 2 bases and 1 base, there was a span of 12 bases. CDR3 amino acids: CASSLHSGMSNQPQHF. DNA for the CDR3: TGTGCCAGCAGCTTACACTCAGGGATGAGCAATCAGCCCCAGCATTTT.